This is a list of T cell receptor beta chains from one sample in a study of T-cell memory formation after mild COVID-19. TCRdb recomputed calls from the 5' RACE reads with MiXCR, one row per CDR3 protein. The data contain fewer than 650,000 distinct CDR3 sequences, 15% to 20% of them seen just once; the ten biggest clones take up about 8.6%. Sample: PBMCs or a T cell subset sorted from them (not recorded which). These receptors all stem from an adult woman who had mild COVID-19 (a few samples of this study predate the infection). Cell type and time point are not known. Both conserved end residues are part of each CDR3. The D gene is left open where the match is weak. Not every row has a clone size; where given, it reads once, few, many or a size class.

d_call,clone_size,j_call,v_call,cdr3_aa,cdr3_nt
NA,NA,TRBJ2-1,TRBV27,CASSSTVSSYNEQFF,TGTGCCAGCAGTTCGACAGTTAGCTCCTACAATGAGCAGTTCTTC
NA,few,TRBJ2-2,TRBV5-1,CASSFREGWDTGELFF,TGCGCCAGCAGCTTCCGAGAGGGATGGGACACCGGGGAGCTGTTTTTT
NA,NA,TRBJ2-3,TRBV5-6,CASSLYLRPQVAQYF,TGTGCCAGCAGCTTGTATTTGAGACCTCAAGTTGCGCAGTATTTT
NA,NA,TRBJ1-5,TRBV7-8,CASSSLSQGSWPQHF,TGTGCCAGCAGCTCTCTTAGCCAGGGGTCCTGGCCCCAGCATTTT
NA,few,TRBJ1-2,TRBV11-1,CASSWNDYGYTF,TGTGCCAGCAGCTGGAACGACTATGGCTACACCTTC
TRBD1,once,TRBJ2-7,TRBV19,CASSLDREVYEQYF,TGTGCCAGTAGTCTGGACAGGGAGGTCTACGAGCAGTACTTC
NA,few,TRBJ1-2,TRBV7-8,CASSLDDPDYGYTF,TGTGCCAGCAGCTTAGACGATCCCGACTATGGCTACACCTTC
TRBD1,few,TRBJ1-4,TRBV20-1,CSARDSLNEKLFF,TGCAGTGCCCGGGACAGCCTTAATGAAAAACTGTTTTTT
NA,many,TRBJ1-1,TRBV16,CASSQGATEAFF,TGTGCCAGCAGCCAGGGGGCAACTGAAGCTTTCTTT
NA,many,TRBJ2-6,TRBV4-2,CASSQAARTGANVLTF,TGTGCCAGCAGCCAAGCGGCCAGGACTGGGGCCAACGTCCTGACTTTC
NA,NA,TRBJ2-7,TRBV7-9,CASSLESFYEQYF,TGTGCCAGCAGCTTAGAGTCTTTTTACGAGCAGTACTTC
TRBD1,NA,TRBJ1-1,TRBV23-1,CASNRDRGHFDTEAFF,TGCGCCAGCAACCGGGACAGGGGGCATTTTGACACTGAAGCTTTCTTT
NA,few,TRBJ1-3,TRBV18,CASSPAPTGAGNTIYF,TGTGCCAGCTCACCAGCCCCGACAGGAGCTGGAAACACCATATATTTT
NA,NA,TRBJ2-7,TRBV7-9,CASSTEGRPGEQYF,TGTGCCAGCAGCACAGAAGGACGGCCAGGCGAGCAGTACTTC
NA,many,TRBJ2-3,TRBV9,CASSVAGLATADTQYF,TGTGCCAGCAGCGTAGCGGGGTTAGCGACGGCAGATACGCAGTATTTT
TRBD2,NA,TRBJ2-1,TRBV28,CASSPVAGEVYNEQFF,TGTGCCAGCAGTCCAGTAGCGGGAGAGGTCTACAATGAGCAGTTCTTC
NA,NA,TRBJ1-1,TRBV10-3,CAISVKGDTEAFF,TGTGCCATCAGTGTAAAGGGGGACACTGAAGCTTTCTTT
NA,NA,TRBJ1-5,TRBV4-3,CASSLQTNSNQPQHF,TGCGCCAGCTCTCTACAGACTAATAGCAATCAGCCCCAGCATTTT
NA,NA,TRBJ2-7,TRBV6-2/TRBV6-3,CASRTIRDSYEQYF,TGTGCCAGCAGAACAATCAGGGACTCCTACGAGCAGTACTTC
TRBD1,NA,TRBJ2-7,TRBV25-1,CASSESDRDHYEQYF,TGTGCCAGCAGTGAATCGGACAGGGACCACTACGAGCAGTACTTC
NA,few,TRBJ2-6,TRBV30,CAWRSSGANVLTF,TGTGCCTGGAGGAGCTCTGGGGCCAACGTCCTGACTTTC
TRBD1,NA,TRBJ1-2,TRBV12-3/TRBV12-4,CASSTRQGKSYTF,TGTGCCAGCAGTACCCGACAGGGGAAAAGCTACACCTTC
NA,few,TRBJ1-1,TRBV20-1,CSARVITGNTEAFF,TGCAGTGCTAGAGTCATTACAGGGAACACTGAAGCTTTCTTT
NA,few,TRBJ2-5,TRBV7-9,CASSLDRTQETQYF,TGTGCCAGCAGCCTCGACAGGACGCAAGAGACCCAGTACTTC
TRBD1,few,TRBJ1-1,TRBV5-1,CASSADRYPEAFF,TGCGCCAGCAGCGCGGACAGGTATCCTGAAGCTTTCTTT
TRBD2,NA,TRBJ2-1,TRBV7-2,CASSLGIWGGYYNEQFF,TGTGCCAGCAGCTTAGGGATTTGGGGGGGGTATTACAATGAGCAGTTCTTC
TRBD1,NA,TRBJ1-2,TRBV19,CACKSGTDYYGYTF,TGTGCCTGCAAGAGTGGGACAGACTACTATGGCTACACCTTC
NA,NA,TRBJ2-1,TRBV5-1,CASSIQGLQSSYNEQFF,TGCGCCAGCAGCATTCAGGGCCTTCAGAGCTCCTACAATGAGCAGTTCTTC
NA,many,TRBJ2-3,TRBV5-1,CASSLDPTRGTDTQYF,TGCGCCAGCAGCTTGGACCCTACTAGAGGCACAGATACGCAGTATTTT
NA,NA,TRBJ2-7,TRBV5-6,CASSLNRHEQYF,TGTGCCAGCAGCTTGAACCGGCACGAGCAGTACTTC
TRBD1,NA,TRBJ2-5,TRBV5-1,CASSSRQGRGETQYF,TGCGCCAGCAGCTCCCGACAGGGAAGGGGAGAGACCCAGTACTTC